The 23 T cell receptor beta chains in this list originate from one sample, sequenced in a study of cytomegalovirus exposure and HLA in healthy donors (dated by TCRdb to the late 2010s). Library creation used the immunoSEQ multiplex PCR assay. A mixture of 60 forward primers for TCR Vbeta segments and 13 reverse primers for TCR Jbeta segments was used in the multiplex PCR. The table comes from immuneACCESS by way of TCRdb, which keeps in-frame sequences with V and J called. Part of the clones is missing from these tables; in studies checked, under half for an unresolved V gene and the rest for unknown reasons. The sample table holds some 200,000 clones, of which roughly 80% were seen once. Together, the top ten hold approximately 0.22% of the sample. The sample was PBMCs. The receptors stem from a girl under 10 years old in good health and CMV-seronegative.

This clone was counted a few times. J is TRBJ2-5 and V is TRBV19; 7 bases match TRBD2. CDR3 length equals 14 residues. The junction had 11 bases not matched to a gene; V was cut back by 8 bases and J by 5 bases. Germline values: CDR1 LNHDA, CDR2 SQIVND (reference sequence). The CDR3 coding sequence is TGTGCCAGTGCGACGATCTTCGGGAGGGAGACCCAGTACTTC. It is translated as CASATIFGRETQYF.

The chain is built from TRBV5-1 and TRBJ2-1; tentative D call: TRBD2 (6 bases). Trimming cost V 4 bases and J 10 bases, with 18 bases left between them. The CDR3 loop spans 14 amino acids. Germline V CDR1 and CDR2: SGHRS, YFSETQ. The CDR3 reads CASSAGGRNTEQFF. For the CDR3, the DNA is TGCGCCAGCAGCGCCGGAGGGCGGAATACCGAGCAGTTCTTC.

The CDR3: CASSQSRLGQGFGATNEKLFF. DNA of the CDR3: TGCGCCAGCAGTCAATCCCGGCTGGGACAGGGGTTCGGTGCAACTAATGAAAAACTGTTTTTT. The rearrangement uses TRBV23-1 and TRBJ1-4, with 10 bases aligning to TRBD1. TRBV23-1 is an ORF, with its function uncertain. The CDR3 length is 21 residues. V was clipped by 0 bases and J by 0 bases; unmatched bases: 13.

J is TRBJ2-7 and V is TRBV7-9; 9 bases align to TRBD1. Trimming removed 5 bases from V and 5 bases from J; junction bases left unmatched: 16. CDR1 SEHNR and CDR2 FQNEAQ come from the germline V gene (reference sequence). The CDR3 consists of 17 residues. The CDR3 loop is CASSKPMTGQGKDEQYF. CDR3 nucleotides: TGTGCCAGCAGCAAACCGATGACGGGACAGGGAAAGGACGAGCAGTACTTC. Drawing the rest from reference TRBV7-9 and TRBJ2-7, the complete variable domain is DTGVSQNPRHKITKRGQNVTFRCDPISEHNRLYWYRQTLGQGPEFLTYFQNEAQLEKSRLLSDRFSAERPKGSFSTLEIQRTEQGDSAMYLCASSKPMTGQGKDEQYFGPGTRLTVT.

The chain combines TRBV6-1 with TRBJ2-1; possible D gene TRBD2, 6 bases. The V end lost 0 bases, the J end lost 0 bases, and 30 bases lay between the germline ends. Germline CDR1 reads MNHNS; CDR2 reads SASEGT. This CDR3 is built from 23 residues. CDR3 loop: CASSEAGMWRGVNGTSSYNEQFF. The CDR3, as DNA: TGTGCCAGCAGTGAAGCGGGAATGTGGCGGGGCGTCAATGGTACATCCTCCTACAATGAGCAGTTCTTC.

The chain has TRBV6-1 and TRBJ2-7; TRBD2 agrees at 7 bases. CDR1 is MNHNS and CDR2 is SASEGT in the germline V gene. The junction had 12 bases not matched to a gene; V was cut back by 2 bases and J by 2 bases. This CDR3 comprises 17 residues. CDR3 sequence (DNA): TGTGCCAGCAGTGAATCGTTCGGAAACCGGGGGGCCTACGAGCAGTACTTC. Amino acid sequence: CASSESFGNRGAYEQYF.

The J gene is TRBJ1-2, the V gene TRBV7-6, with 7 bases fitting TRBD1. J was trimmed by 8 bases and V by 5 bases; bases with no gene match: 14. CDR3 length equals 15 residues. From germline, CDR1 is SGHVS and CDR2 FNYEAQ. The CDR3 here is CASSARTDRVGGYTF. The CDR3 nucleotides are TGTGCCAGCAGCGCACGAACCGACAGGGTTGGCGGCTACACCTTC.

V gene TRBV18 combines with J gene TRBJ2-7, with 8 bases fitting TRBD2. The V gene's germline CDR1 is KGHSH and CDR2 LQKENI. The V and J ends lost 6 bases and 4 bases, in that order; junction bases with no gene match: 11. The CDR3 loop spans 15 amino acids. CDR3 nucleotide sequence: TGTGCCAGCTCGCTAGGACTAGCCGAATTTTACGAGCAGTACTTC. As protein: CASSLGLAEFYEQYF. The full variable domain, in which reference TRBV18 and TRBJ2-7 provide the parts outside the CDR3, is NAGVMQNPRHLVRRRGQEARLRCSPMKGHSHVYWYRQLPEEGLKFMVYLQKENIIDESGMPKERFSAEFPKEGPSILRIQQVVRGDSAAYFCASSLGLAEFYEQYFGPGTRLTVT.

The chain is built from TRBV10-3 and TRBJ2-2, with 7 bases that match TRBD1. V lost 8 bases, J lost 7 bases, and 10 bases stayed unmatched. Germline lookup yields CDR1 ENHRY and CDR2 SYGVKD. This CDR3 is built from 14 residues. CDR3 DNA: TGTGCCATCGAGGGACAGCGTGGTGGCGGGGAGCTGTTTTTT. Translating gives CAIEGQRGGGELFF.

This chain joins TRBV4-2 and TRBJ2-5; 15 bases match TRBD2. Trimming took 4 bases from V and 4 from J; bases not matched to a gene: 7. The germline gives CDR1 LGHNA, CDR2 YNFKEQ. CDR3 size: 17 residues. The CDR3 DNA reads TGTGCCAGCAGCCTAGGACTAGCGGGAGGGCCGACAGAGACCCAGTACTTC. Its protein product is CASSLGLAGGPTETQYF.

The chain combines TRBV30 with TRBJ1-2, with D hard to call. The germline V and J ends were trimmed by 0 bases and 8 bases, with 13 bases remaining between them. This CDR3 region has 13 residues. Looked up from germline, CDR1 is GTSNPN and CDR2 is SVGIG (reference sequence). Here the CDR3 reads CAWSVRSTEGYTF. The CDR3 DNA sequence: TGTGCCTGGAGTGTACGGTCGACTGAAGGCTACACCTTC.

In this sample, this clone turned up once. V usage is TRBV6-5 and J usage is TRBJ2-2; D perhaps matches TRBD1 (7 bases). CDR1 is MNHEY and CDR2 is SVGAGI in the germline V gene. The V and J ends lost 6 bases and 6 bases respectively, with 14 bases between them. The CDR3 has 14 residues. The CDR3 protein is CASRTQGGSGELFF. The CDR3 DNA reads TGTGCCAGCAGAACCCAGGGGGGATCCGGGGAGCTGTTTTTT.

This chain connects TRBV5-1 to TRBJ2-3, with D perhaps TRBD2 (6 bases). Germline V CDR1 and CDR2: SGHRS, YFSETQ. The ends were cut back, 6 bases at V and 4 bases at J, with 15 bases in the middle. The CDR3 spans 14 residues. The CDR3 DNA reads TGCGCCAGCAACCCCGGAGGAGGGCCAGATACGCAGTATTTT. This codes for CASNPGGGPDTQYF.

V usage is TRBV12-5 and J usage is TRBJ2-3; maybe TRBD2 (5 bases). The CDR3 is 17 amino acids. Germline V gives CDR1 LGHNT, CDR2 FRNRAP. Trimming stripped 1 base from V and 0 bases from J, with 14 bases between. The CDR3 spells CASGLGLLQFSTDTQYF. The CDR3 DNA follows: TGTGCTAGTGGTTTGGGACTACTCCAATTTAGCACAGATACGCAGTATTTT.

This chain joins TRBV13 and TRBJ1-6, with 7 bases identical to TRBD1. Germline lookup yields CDR1 PRHDT and CDR2 FYEKMQ (reference sequence). Losses at the gene ends were 5 bases for V and 5 bases for J; bases not matched to a gene: 6. The CDR3 contains 15 residues. The CDR3 is CASSAEGQDNSPLHF. The CDR3 DNA reads TGTGCCAGCAGCGCAGAAGGACAGGATAATTCACCCCTCCACTTT. The complete variable domain, with remaining parts taken from reference TRBV13 and TRBJ1-6, reads AAGVIQSPRHLIKEKRETATLKCYPIPRHDTVYWYQQGPGQDPQFLISFYEKMQSDKGSIPDRFSAQQFSDYHSELNMSSLELGDSALYFCASSAEGQDNSPLHFGNGTRLTVT.

This clone was picked up a small number of times. The chain links TRBV12-5 to TRBJ1-6; weak D call: TRBD1 (6 bases). Trimming took 3 bases from V and 7 from J, leaving 19 bases between them. Germline V gene sequence: CDR1 LGHNT, CDR2 FRNRAP. The CDR3 has 17 residues. CDR3 residues: CASGFDRVDSRNSPLHF. The CDR3 DNA sequence: TGTGCTAGTGGTTTTGATAGAGTGGACAGTAGGAATTCACCCCTCCACTTT.

About this clone: Other DNA sequences within the sample encode an identical CDR3. The chain couples TRBV11-3 to TRBJ1-1; tentative D call: TRBD1 (5 bases). Trimming took 5 bases from V and 3 from J, leaving 13 bases between them. This CDR3 region has 14 residues. Per germline, CDR1 SGHNT and CDR2 YENEEA. DNA for the CDR3: TGTGCCAGCAGCAAAACAGGCCCTGACACTGAAGCTTTCTTT. Translated: CASSKTGPDTEAFF.

The chain has TRBV19 and TRBJ2-1, with 12 bases that match TRBD2. Trimming removed 5 bases from V and 4 bases from J; junction bases left unmatched: 3. There are 15 residues in the CDR3. CDR1 and CDR2 (germline): LNHDA, SQIVND (reference sequence). As DNA, the CDR3 is TGTGCCAGTAGTTGGACTAGCGGGGAATACAATGAGCAGTTCTTC. This encodes CASSWTSGEYNEQFF.

The CDR3: CASSWDRGGELFF. The CDR3 DNA is TGCGCCAGCAGCTGGGACAGGGGAGGGGAGCTGTTTTTT. The rearrangement links TRBV5-1 to TRBJ2-2; 10 nucleotides match TRBD1. This CDR3 is 13 amino acids long. The ends lost 3 bases at V and 8 bases at J; junction bases unmatched: 1. Germline V gives CDR1 SGHRS, CDR2 YFSETQ.

The chain employs TRBV11-2 and TRBJ1-1; D not certain. There are 15 residues in the CDR3. Germline CDR1 is SGHAT and CDR2 is FQNNGV. V shed 3 bases and J shed 4 bases, with 15 bases lying between them. CDR3 region: CASSLAGSPGTEAFF. The CDR3, as DNA: TGTGCCAGCAGCTTGGCCGGGTCCCCGGGCACTGAAGCTTTCTTT.

V gene TRBV5-4 combines with J gene TRBJ2-7, with 9 bases that match TRBD1. The CDR3 sequence is 15 residues long. Germline CDR1 is SGHNT and CDR2 is YYREEE (reference sequence). The trim removed 3 bases at V and 1 base at J, leaving 5 bases unmatched. CDR3 sequence (DNA): TGTGCCAGCAGCTACCGACAGGGGGGTTCCTACGAGCAGTACTTC. Encoded protein: CASSYRQGGSYEQYF.

On this clone: One end of the junction does not line up with germline, which may come from a read error. Here the CDR3 DNA reads TGTTCCAGCAGTGTCAAGGGAGGGGAGCAGTACTTC. Its translation is CSSSVKGGEQYF. J is TRBJ2-7 and V is TRBV7-9; TRBD2 agrees at 7 bases. Germline V gives CDR1 SEHNR, CDR2 FQNEAQ (reference sequence). The CDR3 runs to 12 residues. The full variable domain, rest sourced from reference TRBV7-9 and TRBJ2-7, is DTGVSQNPRHKITKRGQNVTFRCDPISEHNRLYWYRQTLGQGPEFLTYFQNEAQLEKSRLLSDRFSAERPKGSFSTLEIQRTEQGDSAMYLCSSSVKGGEQYFGPGTRLTVT.

The rearrangement links TRBV7-2 to TRBJ1-1, with TRBD1 matching 7 bases. J was trimmed by 7 bases and V by 3 bases; bases with no gene match: 11. The germline V gene encodes CDR1 SGHTA and CDR2 FQGNSA. This CDR3 is 15 amino acids long. The CDR3 region has the DNA TGTGCCAGCAGCTTTAGGTCCGGGACAGCATATGAAGCTTTCTTT. Its translation is CASSFRSGTAYEAFF.